What follows are 13 T cell receptor beta chains derived from one specimen sequenced in a study of beta chain features in type 1 diabetes. Study-level findings and limits: In every one of the four CD4+ subsets, TCRB CDR3s were moderately but significantly shorter in Type 1 diabetes patients.

cDNA synthesis used the whole RNA isolate, giving expressed TCRB sequences. Measured with immunoSEQ multiplex PCR; TCRdb has only the in-frame clones, and not every one. Of some 190,000 clones in the sample, around 8% were seen once. No antigen is known for these receptors. The sequenced sample was central memory CD4+ T cells from blood. Every receptor here comes from a woman between 40 and 50 years old with type 1 diabetes.

The chain joins TRBV11-2 to TRBJ2-3; 7 bases are shared with TRBD1. V shed 5 bases, J shed 5 bases, and the junction held 13 bases outside the gene matches. From germline, CDR1 is SGHAT and CDR2 FQNNGV. The CDR3 is made up of 16 amino acids. The CDR3 DNA sequence: TGTGCCAGCAGCAAGGACAGGCTAATGACTATAGATACGCAGTATTTT. Translation: CASSKDRLMTIDTQYF.

As to this clone: Other nucleotide sequences from this sample produce the same CDR3. This rearrangement joins TRBV27 to TRBJ1-1; the match to TRBD1 covers 7 bases. Unmatched junction bases numbered 1, after V lost 2 bases and J lost 1 base. Germline V gene lookup returns CDR1 MNHEY and CDR2 SMNVEV (reference sequence). The length of the CDR3 is 14 residues. The CDR3 bases are TGTGCCAGCAGTTTAAGACAGGGGAACACTGAAGCTTTCTTT. This encodes CASSLRQGNTEAFF.

This clone appeared many times. The J gene is TRBJ2-3, the V gene TRBV11-1, with 9 bases lining up with TRBD2. J lost 4 bases, V lost 6 bases, and 8 bases had no gene match. CDR1 is SGHAT and CDR2 is FQDESV in the germline V gene (reference sequence). This CDR3 region has 15 residues. The CDR3 DNA reads as TGTGCCAGCAGGACGGGACTAGCCGCGGCAGATACGCAGTATTTT. It specifies CASRTGLAAADTQYF.

This chain links TRBV5-8 with TRBJ1-3; D gene ambiguous. The V gene's germline CDR1 is SGHTS and CDR2 YDEGEE. The CDR3 loop spans 14 amino acids. Trimming pared 3 bases from V and 4 bases from J, leaving 11 bases between. This chain's CDR3 is CASSSNTVGNTIYF. In DNA form, the CDR3 reads TGTGCCAGCAGCTCGAACACAGTGGGAAACACCATATATTTT.

The rearrangement uses TRBV7-9 and TRBJ1-2; 7 nucleotides align to TRBD1. CDR3 length: 14 residues. J gave up 5 bases and V 1 base, and 4 bases lay outside the gene matches. From germline, CDR1 is SEHNR and CDR2 FQNEAQ (reference sequence). The CDR3 coding sequence is TGTGCCAGCAGCTTAGTAGGGACAGCATATGGCTACACCTTC. Residues: CASSLVGTAYGYTF.

CDR3 sequence reads: CASSHLSDRVNYGYTF. The CDR3 nucleotides read TGTGCCAGCAGTCACCTGAGTGACAGGGTAAACTATGGCTACACCTTC. This chain connects TRBV27 to TRBJ1-2, with 7 bases lining up with TRBD1. Germline V gene data show CDR1 as MNHEY and CDR2 as SMNVEV (reference sequence). The CDR3 is 16 amino acids. V lost 5 bases to trimming and J lost 2 bases; unmatched junction nucleotides: 11.

This clone has only a few counts. V gene TRBV19 combines with J gene TRBJ2-7, with 7 bases identical to TRBD1. This CDR3 comprises 13 residues. V lost 5 bases, J lost 3 bases, and 4 bases stayed unmatched. Germline V gives CDR1 LNHDA, CDR2 SQIVND (reference sequence). CDR3 sequence reads: CASSRDRSYEQYF. The CDR3 DNA is TGTGCCAGTAGTCGGGACAGAAGCTACGAGCAGTACTTC.

The V call is TRBV5-4, the J call TRBJ1-2; D is unclear. The V gene's germline CDR1 is SGHNT and CDR2 YYREEE (reference sequence). CDR3 length equals 14 residues. The ends were cut back, 3 bases at V and 8 bases at J, with 17 bases in the middle. The CDR3, as DNA: TGTGCCAGCAGCTCTGACGGCGGGGTGGGAGGCTACACCTTC. Its translation is CASSSDGGVGGYTF.

The CDR3 here is CASSVTGGTGELFF. CDR3 DNA: TGTGCCAGCAGCGTGACTGGTGGAACCGGGGAGCTGTTTTTT. This chain joins TRBV9 and TRBJ2-2; D gene uncertain. V dropped 2 bases and J dropped 5 bases, with 10 bases sitting between them. The CDR3 sequence is 14 residues long. The germline CDR1 and CDR2 sequences are SGDLS and YYNGEE.

This clone was recorded a few times. The chain combines TRBV19 with TRBJ2-6; D call uncertain. CDR1 LNHDA and CDR2 SQIVND come from the germline V gene (reference sequence). V shed 7 bases and J shed 0 bases, with 10 bases lying between them. This CDR3 is 15 amino acids long. The CDR3 nucleotides read TGTGCCAGTACCTACAGCAACTCTGGGGCCAACGTCCTGACTTTC. Its protein product is CASTYSNSGANVLTF.

The table lists this clone with many counts. The V call is TRBV18, the J call TRBJ2-1; the D gene is possibly TRBD1 (6 bases). This CDR3 region has 13 residues. V dropped 4 bases and J dropped 12 bases, with 16 bases sitting between them. Germline CDR1 and CDR2: KGHSH and LQKENI. CDR3 nucleotides: TGTGCCAGCTCACATAACGGACAGCCAGGGCAGTTCTTC. Its translation: CASSHNGQPGQFF.

J is TRBJ2-1 and V is TRBV29-1; 8 nucleotides agree with TRBD2. Germline CDR1 is SQVTM and CDR2 is ANQGSEA. After removal of 4 bases from V and 9 bases from J, the junction contained 5 bases not matched to a gene. This CDR3 region has 12 residues. The CDR3 region is CSVAAGDLEQFF. The CDR3 coding sequence is TGCAGCGTTGCAGCGGGAGATCTTGAGCAGTTCTTC.

Only a few counts were recorded for this clone. The chain has TRBV7-9 and TRBJ1-2; no definite D call. V dropped 2 bases and J dropped 0 bases, with 4 bases sitting between them. CDR1 and CDR2 (germline): SEHNR, FQNEAQ (reference sequence). This CDR3 comprises 13 residues. This CDR3 is CASSLTANYGYTF. The CDR3 DNA reads as TGTGCCAGCAGCTTAACGGCTAACTATGGCTACACCTTC.